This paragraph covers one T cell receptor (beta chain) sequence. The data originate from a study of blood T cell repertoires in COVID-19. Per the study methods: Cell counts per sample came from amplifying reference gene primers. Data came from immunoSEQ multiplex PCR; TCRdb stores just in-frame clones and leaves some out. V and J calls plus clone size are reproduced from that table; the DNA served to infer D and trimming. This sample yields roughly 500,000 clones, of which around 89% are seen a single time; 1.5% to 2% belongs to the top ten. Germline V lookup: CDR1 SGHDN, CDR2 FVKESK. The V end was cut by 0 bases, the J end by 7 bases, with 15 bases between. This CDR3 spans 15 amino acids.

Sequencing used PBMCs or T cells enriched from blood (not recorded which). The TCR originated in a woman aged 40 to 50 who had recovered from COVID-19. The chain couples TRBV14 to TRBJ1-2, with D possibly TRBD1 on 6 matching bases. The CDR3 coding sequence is TGTGCCAGCAGCCAAGATGCGGCAGGGGTTGCTGGCTACACCTTC. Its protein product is CASSQDAAGVAGYTF.